Shown below are 20 T cell receptor beta chains from a single sample sequenced in a study of blood T cell repertoires in COVID-19. Produced via immunoSEQ multiplex PCR; TCRdb's table is partial and in-frame only. The sample consists of some 200,000 clones, 84% of them appearing once. Sequencing was done on a sample of peripheral blood. These receptors were obtained from a woman aged 40 to 50 who had recovered from COVID-19.

The V gene is TRBV19, the J gene TRBJ1-2; TRBD1 matches 8 bases. The germline V gene encodes CDR1 LNHDA and CDR2 SQIVND (reference sequence). The J segment lost 4 bases and the V segment lost 7 bases, leaving 8 bases of the junction unmatched. This CDR3 has 14 amino acids. The CDR3 DNA sequence: TGTGCCAGTACCACGGGACAGGCCCTCTATGGCTACACCTTC. Translated: CASTTGQALYGYTF.

This clone has just one count. This chain connects TRBV28 to TRBJ2-4; D is undetermined. Looked up from germline, CDR1 is MDHEN and CDR2 is SYDVKM. The CDR3 loop spans 16 amino acids. V was shortened by 3 bases and J by 0 bases, with 12 bases between the two germline ends. CDR3 loop: CASSFSWLIAKNIQYF. Here the CDR3 DNA reads TGTGCCAGCAGTTTTTCTTGGCTCATAGCCAAAAACATTCAGTACTTC.

The chain recombines TRBV2 with TRBJ2-5; 7 positions match TRBD2. The CDR3 sequence is 15 residues long. The V gene end was trimmed by 8 bases and the J gene end by 4 bases; junction bases not matched to a gene: 13. CDR1 and CDR2 (germline): SNHLY, FYNNEI. In nucleotides, the CDR3 is TGTGCCAGCGGGGGGAGGGGAAGCATCGTAGAGACCCAGTACTTC. Protein product: CASGGRGSIVETQYF.

This clone was found a few times. This sequence joins TRBV7-9 and TRBJ2-2; D remains ambiguous. CDR3 length equals 16 residues. Germline CDR1 reads SEHNR; CDR2 reads FQNEAQ (reference sequence). The germline V and J ends were trimmed by 6 bases and 1 base, with 15 bases remaining between them. The CDR3 loop reads CASSTGLSGNTGELFF. The DNA for the CDR3 is TGTGCCAGCAGTACTGGTCTGTCGGGGAACACCGGGGAGCTGTTTTTT.

The V and J genes are TRBV18 and TRBJ2-3, with 11 bases that match TRBD2. The CDR3 is made up of 16 amino acids. Germline loops: CDR1 KGHSH, CDR2 LQKENI. The trim removed 2 bases at V and 9 bases at J, leaving 10 bases unmatched. CDR3 in DNA: TGTGCCAGCTCACCAATACTAGCGGGGGACCAGAAGACGCAGTATTTT. Translation: CASSPILAGDQKTQYF.

The chain joins TRBV28 to TRBJ2-7; 9 bases map to TRBD1. This CDR3 region has 16 residues. Germline CDR1 MDHEN, CDR2 SYDVKM. V gave up 8 bases and J gave up 1 base; unmatched junction bases: 12. In DNA form, the CDR3 reads TGTGCCAGCCCACCCACAGGGGGCGCATTTTCCTACGAGCAGTACTTC. It is translated as CASPPTGGAFSYEQYF.

This chain links TRBV7-9 with TRBJ1-5, with 9 bases identical to TRBD1. Germline trimming cut 4 bases from V and 7 bases from J; bases unmatched to any gene: 8. Germline values: CDR1 SEHNR, CDR2 FQNEAQ (reference sequence). The CDR3 runs to 15 residues. CDR3 bases: TGTGCCAGCAGCTCCGGGACAGGGCAGGGGCAGCCCCAGCATTTT. Its protein product is CASSSGTGQGQPQHF.

This clone occurred a few times. The V gene is TRBV5-1, the J gene TRBJ2-1, with 10 bases identical to TRBD1. From germline, CDR1 is SGHRS and CDR2 YFSETQ. The CDR3 covers 16 residues. V gave up 2 bases and J gave up 9 bases; unmatched junction bases: 11. CDR3: CASSLRGTGVEGEQFF. CDR3 coding DNA: TGCGCCAGCAGCTTAAGGGGGACAGGGGTAGAAGGTGAGCAGTTCTTC.

The chain joins TRBV5-4 to TRBJ2-5; D might be TRBD2 (5 bases). Germline lookup yields CDR1 SGHNT and CDR2 YYREEE (reference sequence). The CDR3 extends over 15 amino acids. The V end was cut by 0 bases, the J end by 5 bases, with 14 bases between. For the CDR3, the DNA is TGTGCCAGCAGCTTGGTCGGGGATTTGGGGGAGACCCAGTACTTC. The encoded protein is CASSLVGDLGETQYF.

CDR3 sequence: CASRTGSYTEAFF. The DNA of the CDR3 is TGTGCCAGCAGGACCGGGTCCTACACTGAAGCTTTCTTT. The chain carries TRBV28 and TRBJ1-1; D gene uncertain. Trimming shortened V by 6 bases and J by 3 bases, and 11 bases separated the two germline ends. CDR3 length: 13 residues. Germline V gives CDR1 MDHEN, CDR2 SYDVKM.

This clone was observed a single time. CDR3: CASSIWTGYGNTEAFF. DNA of the CDR3: TGTGCCAGCAGCATATGGACAGGTTACGGGAACACTGAAGCTTTCTTT. V and J are TRBV7-9 and TRBJ1-1, with TRBD1 matching over 7 bases. CDR1 and CDR2 from the germline V gene are SEHNR and FQNEAQ (reference sequence). V gave up 5 bases and J gave up 1 base; unmatched junction bases: 10. The CDR3 totals 16 residues.

J is TRBJ2-7 and V is TRBV7-9; a weak D match, TRBD1 (5 bases). V was cut by 5 bases and J by 3 bases, with 17 bases left in between. Germline V lookup: CDR1 SEHNR, CDR2 FQNEAQ (reference sequence). The CDR3 is made up of 15 amino acids. The CDR3 region has the DNA TGTGCCAGCAGCCCTATCGGCAGGGTAATCTACGAGCAGTACTTC. It encodes CASSPIGRVIYEQYF.

Written as DNA, the CDR3 is TGTGCCAGCAGCTTCCCTCGGACAGGGCAGGCCTACAATGAGCAGTTCTTC. Protein product: CASSFPRTGQAYNEQFF. The rearrangement uses TRBV7-2 and TRBJ2-1, with 8 bases matching TRBD1. The CDR3 totals 17 residues. The ends lost 3 bases at V and 2 bases at J; junction bases unmatched: 9. Germline V gene lookup returns CDR1 SGHTA and CDR2 FQGNSA.

This sequence joins TRBV11-3 and TRBJ2-7, with 7 bases lining up with TRBD1. Trimming at V came to 5 bases and at J to 6 bases, leaving 7 bases not matched to a gene. Germline lookup yields CDR1 SGHNT and CDR2 YENEEA. The CDR3 contains 13 residues. The CDR3 DNA reads as TGTGCCAGCAGCCGACAGGGCTCAGGCGAGCAGTACTTC. Translating gives CASSRQGSGEQYF.

In its sample, this clone was seen once. This chain uses TRBV3-1 (or the pseudogene TRBV3-2) with TRBJ1-5, with a possible D match to TRBD1 (5 bases). V lost 1 base to trimming and J lost 4 bases, with 11 bases between them. Per germline, CDR1 LGHDT and CDR2 YNNKEL (reference sequence). This CDR3 is built from 15 residues. This chain's CDR3 is CASSQGAGMNQPQHF. DNA of the CDR3: TGTGCCAGCAGCCAAGGGGCAGGGATGAATCAGCCCCAGCATTTT.

The chain carries TRBV2 and TRBJ1-2, with a weak D call TRBD1 (5 bases). Trimming left V 9 bases short and J 3 bases short, with 17 bases between. The CDR3 is 14 amino acids. Germline V lookup: CDR1 SNHLY, CDR2 FYNNEI. CDR3 nucleotide sequence: TGTGCCAGTCAGAATACAGGAGCCTACTATGGCTACACCTTC. Translation: CASQNTGAYYGYTF. The full variable domain, in which reference TRBV2 and TRBJ1-2 provide the parts outside the CDR3, is EPEVTQTPSHQVTQMGQEVILRCVPISNHLYFYWYRQILGQKVEFLVSFYNNEISEKSEIFDDQFSVERPDGSNFTLKIRSTKLEDSAMYFCASQNTGAYYGYTFGSGTRLTVV.

The chain uses TRBV7-2 and TRBJ2-5; D remains ambiguous. CDR1 is SGHTA and CDR2 is FQGNSA in the germline V gene. V lost 5 bases to trimming and J lost 5 bases, with 12 bases between them. CDR3 length: 13 amino acids. CDR3 nucleotide sequence: TGTGCCAGCAGCGAGAGTCACGAGGAGACCCAGTACTTC. This sequence encodes CASSESHEETQYF.

V and J are TRBV4-3 and TRBJ2-7; D is undetermined. The CDR3 consists of 15 residues. V lost 0 bases and J 0 bases, leaving 9 bases between the germline ends. Germline assignment: CDR1 LGHNA and CDR2 YSLEER. The CDR3 region is CASSQEYGTSYEQYF. DNA for the CDR3: TGCGCCAGCAGCCAAGAATACGGTACCTCCTACGAGCAGTACTTC.

The rearrangement uses TRBV2 and TRBJ2-5; 8 positions match TRBD1. This CDR3 spans 12 amino acids. Trimming at V came to 7 bases and at J to 10 bases, leaving 8 bases not matched to a gene. Germline V CDR1 and CDR2: SNHLY, FYNNEI. CDR3 sequence reads: CASNTDRGIQYF. The CDR3 bases are TGTGCCAGCAACACCGACAGGGGCATCCAGTACTTC.

This chain connects TRBV7-2 to TRBJ1-4; D gene ambiguous. Germline CDR1 is SGHTA and CDR2 is FQGNSA. This CDR3 has 15 amino acids. V lost 5 bases to trimming and J lost 4 bases, with 14 bases between them. Here the CDR3 DNA reads TGTGCCAGCAGCCCACCTACGACGGGTAATGAAAAACTGTTTTTT. Translation gives CASSPPTTGNEKLFF.